This T cell receptor beta chain was identified in a study of CD8+ T cells in alopecia areata. Turning to the study itself: Treatment of the treated patients consisted of oral tofacitinib, 5 to 10 mg twice daily. Disease severity was quantified as SALT score of affected scalp area. Findings of the study overall: Scalp samples also yield sequences from resident alphabeta T cells of normal skin. Significant decreases in scalp clonality and expanded CD8+ clones followed tofacitinib treatment.

Indicated treatment: oral pan-JAK inhibitor, 5-10 mg twice daily. A remark on this clone: What it binds is not known.

From germline, CDR1 is SGHTA and CDR2 FQGNSA. The CDR3 is made up of 12 amino acids. Trimming left V 1 base short and J 6 bases short, with 7 bases between. Isolated RNA was reverse transcribed into cDNA used as the sequencing template. Sequenced by immunoSEQ multiplex PCR; TCRdb stores in-frame clones only, minus some. The sample holds some 190,000 clones; about three fifths are singletons and the top ten take approximately 0.97%. This receptor was identified in a human donor with alopecia areata. The rearrangement joins TRBV7-2 to TRBJ2-7; D might be TRBD2 (6 bases). The sequenced sample was CD4+ T cells sorted from blood, obtained at week 24, from a patient treated with tofacitinib. In DNA form, the CDR3 reads TGTGCCAGCAGCTTAGGGAGGGTCGAGCAGTACTTC. This codes for CASSLGRVEQYF.